These 5 T cell receptor beta chains came from one sample sequenced in a study of human T cells and chemical hapten exposure. TCRdb recomputed calls from the RACE reads with MiXCR, one row per CDR3 protein. The repertoire includes about 70,000 distinct CDR3 sequences, roughly 9.8% of them detected once, and roughly 3.3% sits in the top ten. Documented time point: patch test 1, 2 weeks after DPC sensitization. Regarding treatment: therapeutic diphenylcyclopropenone sensitization with weekly scalp DPC. Specimen: whole blood, collected in connection with sensitization to the hapten diphenylcyclopropenone (DPC). The receptors derive from a woman in her thirties or forties with alopecia areata. Some clones in this sample may be carry-over from other donors' samples.

This clonotype has a count of ten or more. The V gene is TRBV20-1, the J gene TRBJ1-1, with a possible D match to TRBD1 (6 bases). Per germline, CDR1 DFQATT and CDR2 SNEGSKA (reference sequence). V was shortened by 6 bases and J by 9 bases, with 20 bases between the two germline ends. The CDR3 has 13 residues. As DNA, the CDR3 is TGCAGTGCCACGACCCGGGACAATCTTAAAGCTTTCTTT. It is translated as CSATTRDNLKAFF.

This clonotype occurred many times. The V and J genes are TRBV25-1 and TRBJ2-7; TRBD2 agrees at 11 bases. The germline V gene encodes CDR1 MGHDK and CDR2 SYGVNS. This CDR3 comprises 15 residues. With 1 base clipped from V and 6 bases from J, the junction kept 5 bases outside the gene matches. The CDR3 nucleotides read TGTGCCAGCAGTGAATGGGGGACTAGCGGCATCGAGCAGTACTTC. This sequence encodes CASSEWGTSGIEQYF.

This clonotype was seen many times. The rearrangement uses TRBV4-2 and TRBJ1-4; D not certain. Deletions cut 7 bases from V and 8 bases from J, with 17 bases between. Germline V gives CDR1 LGHNA, CDR2 YNFKEQ. This CDR3 is 14 amino acids long. The DNA for the CDR3 is TGTGCCAGCACCCCCAAAGTGTTCTGGGAAAAACTGTTTTTT. This gives the protein CASTPKVFWEKLFF.

Note on this clonotype: A much larger clone sits a single nucleotide away, making a read error possible. This chain links TRBV28 with TRBJ2-3; D tentatively reads TRBD1 or TRBD2 (6 bases each). Germline lookup yields CDR1 MDHEN and CDR2 SYDVKM. The V gene lost 3 bases and the J gene lost 2 bases, with 12 bases spanning the gap. The CDR3 is 15 residues long. CDR3 bases: TGTGCCAGCAGTTTTCTGGCGGGACACACAGATACGCAGTATTTT. Protein product: CASSFLAGHTDTQYF.

This clonotype occurred many times. The chain uses TRBV10-3 and TRBJ2-7; the D gene could be TRBD1 or TRBD2 (5 bases each). This CDR3 spans 16 amino acids. The V and J ends lost 3 bases and 0 bases respectively, with 15 bases between them. CDR1 and CDR2 from the germline V gene are ENHRY and SYGVKD. This chain's CDR3 is CAISEPARESSYEQYF. The CDR3 DNA is TGTGCCATCAGTGAACCCGCCAGGGAGAGCTCCTACGAGCAGTACTTC.